This T cell receptor beta chain was sequenced during a study of shared clonotypes between healthy human individuals. Only in-frame clones appear in the TCRdb table, and some are missing; sequencing was by immunoSEQ multiplex PCR. The table includes approximately 1.9 million clones, 90% to 95% detected once. This CDR3 contains 15 residues. Looked up from germline, CDR1 is SGHTA and CDR2 is FQGNSA. The V gene lost 2 bases and the J gene lost 3 bases, with 10 bases spanning the gap. The table lists this clone with a count of one. CD8 cells regarded as naive lacked CD45RO, were positively chosen for CCR7, and omitted terminally differentiated effector memory CD45RA+ cells.

The J gene is TRBJ2-2, the V gene TRBV7-2; D is unresolved. The TCR comes from a man between 18 and 35 years old in good health. Some clones in this sample may be carry-over from other donors' samples. Sequencing input: naive CD8+ T cells from PBMCs. CDR3 sequence: CASSLPLRDTGELFF. As DNA, the CDR3 is TGTGCCAGCAGCTTACCACTCCGAGACACCGGGGAGCTGTTTTTT. The whole variable domain, filled in from reference TRBV7-2 and TRBJ2-2, reads GAGVSQSPSNKVTEKGKDVELRCDPISGHTALYWYRQSLGQGLEFLIYFQGNSAPDKSGLPSDRFSAERTGGSVSTLTIQRTQQEDSAVYLCASSLPLRDTGELFFGEGSRLTVL.